Each of the 20 T cell receptor beta chains below was sequenced from the same sample in a study of graft-versus-host responses after intestinal transplantation (dated by TCRdb to about 2021). In the paper's terms, the time point label means: cells obtained before transplantation from donor or recipient. Their target antigens are unknown. Preparation of the library involved the immunoSEQ multiplex PCR assay. Imported from immuneACCESS, the table was reduced by TCRdb to in-frame sequences with V and J called. These copies leave out some clones; in studies compared against another copy, an unresolved V gene accounts for under half, and the cause of the remainder is not known. The sample contains just under 65,000 clones, approximately 91% of them found a single time. Around 1.7% of the sample goes to the ten largest clones. The source was unstimulated CD8+ T cells sorted from spleen or lymph node cells, collected before transplant. These receptors were collected from a human donor who was the organ donor for an intestinal transplant.

This chain joins TRBV27 and TRBJ1-1; D is perhaps TRBD1 (5 bases). This CDR3 region has 15 residues. The germline V gene encodes CDR1 MNHEY and CDR2 SMNVEV (reference sequence). Trimming took off 2 bases at V and 4 bases at J, with 14 bases between the two ends. Here the CDR3 DNA reads TGTGCCAGCAGTTTAGCCTCGGGGGGAAGCACTGAAGCTTTCTTT. As protein: CASSLASGGSTEAFF.

Points on this clone: At the DNA level, this CDR3 is encoded by other sequences in the same sample as well. V usage is TRBV19 and J usage is TRBJ2-7, with 8 bases fitting TRBD1. Germline V gives CDR1 LNHDA, CDR2 SQIVND (reference sequence). With 5 bases clipped from V and 4 bases from J, the junction kept 7 bases outside the gene matches. The CDR3 covers 14 residues. As DNA, the CDR3 is TGTGCCAGTAGTGACCGGGACAGGTCGTACGAGCAGTACTTC. Translated, it gives CASSDRDRSYEQYF.

J is TRBJ2-7 and V is TRBV4-3, with D possibly TRBD1 on 6 matching bases. Germline CDR1 LGHNA, CDR2 YSLEER. With 0 bases removed from V and 3 bases from J, the gap between germline ends came to 15 bases. The CDR3 has 16 amino acids. The CDR3 loop reads CASSQEGQGNVYEQYF. The DNA of the CDR3 is TGCGCCAGCAGCCAAGAAGGCCAGGGGAACGTCTACGAGCAGTACTTC.

The rearrangement uses TRBV11-1 and TRBJ2-1; 11 nucleotides align to TRBD2. The CDR3 is 18 amino acids. Germline assignment: CDR1 SGHAT and CDR2 FQDESV (reference sequence). With 2 bases clipped from V and 8 bases from J, the junction kept 14 bases outside the gene matches. The CDR3 loop reads CASSLMSLLAGVVDEQFF. DNA of the CDR3: TGTGCCAGCAGCTTAATGTCCCTACTAGCGGGAGTTGTGGATGAGCAGTTCTTC.

This chain connects TRBV7-8 to TRBJ2-5; a possible D gene is TRBD2 (6 bases). CDR3 length equals 13 residues. Per germline, CDR1 SGHVS and CDR2 FQNEAQ. Trimming removed 7 bases from V and 5 bases from J, with 14 bases in between. CDR3 in amino acids: CASTITGVETQYF. The CDR3, as DNA: TGTGCCAGCACCATTACGGGGGTGGAGACCCAGTACTTC.

This chain uses TRBV18 with TRBJ2-5; the D gene is possibly TRBD2 (5 bases). The end of the DNA fits TRBJ2-7 better, so the J call may be wrong. Germline CDR1 KGHSH, CDR2 LQKENI. This CDR3 is built from 20 residues. Here the CDR3 reads CASSPIGLGLSLRLSYEQYF. In DNA, the CDR3 is TGTGCCAGCTCACCAATAGGTTTAGGACTGTCTCTTAGGTTATCCTACGAGCAGTACTTC.

The CDR3 spells CASSFGGFIYEQYF. CDR3 nucleotides: TGTGCCAGCAGCTTCGGGGGTTTTATCTACGAGCAGTACTTC. This rearrangement joins TRBV7-9 to TRBJ2-7; TRBD2 is a possible D gene (6 bases). V dropped 3 bases and J dropped 3 bases, with 12 bases sitting between them. The CDR3 loop spans 14 amino acids. Germline lookup yields CDR1 SEHNR and CDR2 FQNEAQ (reference sequence).

The chain combines TRBV4-1 with TRBJ1-2, with TRBD1 matching over 9 bases. The CDR3 sequence is 14 residues long. CDR1 and CDR2 (germline): MGHRA, YSYEKL. The V segment lost 2 bases and the J segment 6 bases; nucleotides outside the gene matches: 4. This CDR3 reads CASSQLQGANGYTF. The CDR3 coding sequence is TGCGCCAGCAGCCAACTACAGGGGGCGAATGGCTACACCTTC.

The chain uses TRBV6-4 and TRBJ2-1, with a weak D call TRBD2 (5 bases). The germline gives CDR1 MRHNA, CDR2 SNTAGT. This CDR3 is 14 amino acids long. The germline V and J ends were trimmed by 7 bases and 6 bases, with 16 bases remaining between them. CDR3 in amino acids: CASTPEGSSNEQFF. For the CDR3, the DNA is TGTGCCAGCACTCCCGAGGGAAGCAGCAATGAGCAGTTCTTC.

The rearrangement uses TRBV4-1 and TRBJ1-4; possibly TRBD1 for D (5 bases). The V end lost 0 bases, the J end lost 4 bases, and 9 bases lay between the germline ends. This CDR3 spans 15 amino acids. The germline V gene encodes CDR1 MGHRA and CDR2 YSYEKL. This CDR3 reads CASSQETDLNEKLFF. CDR3 coding DNA: TGCGCCAGCAGCCAAGAGACAGATCTTAATGAAAAACTGTTTTTT.

The chain has TRBV7-9 and TRBJ1-2, with D possibly being TRBD1 (6 bases). The V gene's germline CDR1 is SEHNR and CDR2 FQNEAQ (reference sequence). Between the trimmed V and J ends, which lost 1 base and 5 bases, there was a span of 14 bases. The CDR3 is 15 amino acids. The CDR3 DNA is TGTGCCAGCAGCTTAGAGGACAGCCCATTGTATGGCTACACCTTC. It specifies CASSLEDSPLYGYTF. The full variable domain, its missing parts supplied by reference TRBV7-9 and TRBJ1-2, is DTGVSQNPRHKITKRGQNVTFRCDPISEHNRLYWYRQTLGQGPEFLTYFQNEAQLEKSRLLSDRFSAERPKGSFSTLEIQRTEQGDSAMYLCASSLEDSPLYGYTFGSGTRLTVV.

The chain uses TRBV9 and TRBJ2-1; 9 nucleotides line up with TRBD1. V dropped 3 bases and J dropped 4; count of bases not matched to a gene: 8. The CDR3 has 16 residues. Germline V gives CDR1 SGDLS, CDR2 YYNGEE. CDR3 loop: CASSGGGDRAYNEQFF. The CDR3, as DNA: TGTGCCAGCAGCGGAGGGGGGGACAGGGCGTACAATGAGCAGTTCTTC.

A remark on this clone: Sequence at one end of the junction differs from germline and may be a read error. This chain uses TRBV4-1 with TRBJ2-3; TRBD1 is a possible D gene (5 bases). CDR3 length equals 15 residues. Germline V lookup: CDR1 MGHRA, CDR2 YSYEKL. The CDR3 loop reads CTSSQPGHSTDTQYF. The DNA for the CDR3 is TGCACCAGCAGCCAACCCGGACATAGCACAGATACGCAGTATTTT.

The gene calls are TRBV2 and TRBJ2-7; perhaps TRBD2 as D (6 bases). V was cut by 7 bases and J by 2 bases, with 15 bases left in between. This CDR3 region has 14 residues. Germline V lookup: CDR1 SNHLY, CDR2 FYNNEI. CDR3 in amino acids: CASKGGGTTYEQYF. The CDR3 region has the DNA TGTGCCAGCAAAGGTGGCGGGACGACCTACGAGCAGTACTTC.

The V call is TRBV21-1, the J call TRBJ1-1; TRBD1, the table's D call, was not compared with the DNA. TRBV21-1 is labeled a pseudogene. The CDR3 consists of 23 residues. The CDR3, as DNA: TGTGCCAGCAGCAAAAAGTCTCGGTGGGACAGTCAGGCAGTCTCCAACCCGAACACTGAAGCTTTCTTT. It yields the protein CASSKKSRWDSQAVSNPNTEAFF.

This clone was detected only once. V gene TRBV19 combines with J gene TRBJ1-2, with unresolved D. From germline, CDR1 is LNHDA and CDR2 SQIVND (reference sequence). The ends were cut back, 0 bases at V and 8 bases at J, with 4 bases in the middle. The CDR3 has 11 residues. CDR3 nucleotide sequence: TGTGCCAGTAGTATAGACAGAGGCTACACCTTC. Its protein product is CASSIDRGYTF.

This clone was seen a single time. The chain combines TRBV6-5 with TRBJ2-5; tentative D call: TRBD1 (5 bases). This CDR3 comprises 14 residues. The germline CDR1 and CDR2 sequences are MNHEY and SVGAGI. Between the trimmed V and J ends, which lost 3 bases and 5 bases, there was a span of 13 bases. CDR3 sequence (DNA): TGTGCCAGCAGTTATTCAGGGCTAGGGGAGACCCAGTACTTC. This translates into CASSYSGLGETQYF.

This sequence joins TRBV11-2 and TRBJ2-3; 8 positions match TRBD1. Germline assignment: CDR1 SGHAT and CDR2 FQNNGV. V trimming: 2 bases; J trimming: 2 bases; junction bases outside the gene matches: 6. The CDR3 covers 16 residues. CDR3 in DNA: TGTGCCAGCAGCTTACGCCCGGACAGGGACACAGATACGCAGTATTTT. Its translation is CASSLRPDRDTDTQYF.

This rearrangement joins TRBV9 to TRBJ2-7; 14 nucleotides align to TRBD2. The CDR3 totals 17 residues. Looked up from germline, CDR1 is SGDLS and CDR2 is YYNGEE. The V and J ends lost 3 bases and 3 bases, in that order; junction bases with no gene match: 8. The CDR3 sequence is CASSGPTSGRAGYEQYF. CDR3 nucleotides: TGTGCCAGCAGCGGGCCGACTAGCGGGAGGGCCGGCTACGAGCAGTACTTC. Full variable domain (outside the CDR3, taken from reference TRBV9 and TRBJ2-7): DSGVTQTPKHLITATGQRVTLRCSPRSGDLSVYWYQQSLDQGLQFLIQYYNGEERAKGNILERFSAQQFPDLHSELNLSSLELGDSALYFCASSGPTSGRAGYEQYFGPGTRLTVT.

The rearrangement links TRBV6-6 to TRBJ2-7, with TRBD2 matching 14 bases. This CDR3 spans 15 amino acids. After removal of 2 bases from V and 13 bases from J, the junction contained 10 bases not matched to a gene. CDR1 and CDR2 (germline): MNHNY, SVGAGI (reference sequence). The CDR3 DNA reads as TGTGCCAGCAGTTACCCTTACGGACTAGCGGGAGGCCTATACTTC. Translation gives CASSYPYGLAGGLYF.